This TCR beta chain was recovered during a study of T cell responses to AZD1222 COVID-19 vaccine. Study-wide results and limits: Only after the peak T cell response were repertoires sampled.

This table comes from immunoSEQ multiplex PCR, and its TCRdb copy is limited to in-frame clones, with some not included. The data contain 150,000 to 180,000 clones, about nine tenths of them singletons. The sample holds one count of this clone. Its target is not known. CDR3 length: 13 amino acids. Germline-derived CDR1 and CDR2 are LNHDA and SQIVND (reference sequence). The V and J ends lost 8 bases and 2 bases respectively, with 13 bases between them. The source is an adult in good health. The V call is TRBV19, the J call TRBJ2-7; D is perhaps TRBD1 or TRBD2 (6 bases each). Sequenced material: peripheral blood, taken on day 0 of AZD1222 vaccination. The CDR3 DNA reads as TGTGCCAGTGGGACTGACAGGACCTACGAGCAGTACTTC. As protein: CASGTDRTYEQYF.